This passage covers 24 T cell receptor beta chains from one sample sequenced in a study of ipilimumab plus nivolumab after autologous stem cell transplantation. Using immunoSEQ multiplex PCR, the repertoire was profiled, and TCRdb retains in-frame clones only, with some absent. The sample includes some 24,000 clones, 86% seen only once; the top ten take 4% to 6%. The specimen was PBMCs, collected in a trial of ipilimumab plus nivolumab as post-transplant consolidation. The source is a male donor with diffuse large B-cell lymphoma.

This chain uses TRBV5-1 with TRBJ2-1; D uncertain. Germline lookup yields CDR1 SGHRS and CDR2 YFSETQ. The CDR3 covers 13 residues. The V and J ends lost 2 bases and 7 bases respectively, with 10 bases between them. The CDR3, as DNA: TGCGCCAGCAGCTTCTCAAAGGGTAATGAGCAGTTCTTC. It specifies CASSFSKGNEQFF.

The J gene is TRBJ2-5, the V gene TRBV29-1, with TRBD2 as a possible D gene (7 bases). In germline, CDR1 is SQVTM, CDR2 ANQGSEA. The V end was cut by 6 bases, the J end by 4 bases, with 18 bases between. This CDR3 has 14 amino acids. The CDR3 nucleotides are TGCAGCGTCGACGCAGGGGAGGGTGGAGAGACCCAGTACTTC. Translation gives CSVDAGEGGETQYF.

V usage is TRBV6-1 and J usage is TRBJ1-4; tentatively, D is TRBD1 (5 bases). The CDR3 extends over 15 amino acids. Germline CDR1 is MNHNS and CDR2 is SASEGT. V shed 2 bases and J shed 8 bases, with 15 bases lying between them. CDR3 in amino acids: CASSERKGIGEKLFF. For the CDR3, the DNA is TGTGCCAGCAGTGAACGGAAGGGGATCGGGGAAAAACTGTTTTTT.

This chain connects TRBV18 to TRBJ2-5; D is perhaps TRBD1 or TRBD2 (5 bases each). The CDR3 is made up of 14 amino acids. With 8 bases removed from V and 1 base from J, the gap between germline ends came to 14 bases. Per germline, CDR1 KGHSH and CDR2 LQKENI. As DNA, the CDR3 is TGTGCCAGCCGCAATCGTGGGGGCCAAGAGACCCAGTACTTC. Translated: CASRNRGGQETQYF. Drawing the rest from reference TRBV18 and TRBJ2-5, the complete variable domain is NAGVMQNPRHLVRRRGQEARLRCSPMKGHSHVYWYRQLPEEGLKFMVYLQKENIIDESGMPKERFSAEFPKEGPSILRIQQVVRGDSAAYFCASRNRGGQETQYFGPGTRLLVL.

The V gene is TRBV7-2, the J gene TRBJ2-1; D is unclear. This CDR3 contains 12 residues. Germline V gene sequence: CDR1 SGHTA, CDR2 FQGNSA. V lost 3 bases, J lost 10 bases, and 10 bases lay in between. The CDR3 reads CASSLLGLEQFF. The CDR3 bases are TGTGCCAGCAGCTTGCTCGGCCTAGAGCAGTTCTTC.

The genes are TRBV6-1 and TRBJ2-2; TRBD1 matches at 8 bases. The CDR3 runs to 15 residues. CDR1 is MNHNS and CDR2 is SASEGT in the germline V gene. V was clipped by 4 bases and J by 7 bases; unmatched bases: 8. CDR3 nucleotides: TGTGCCAGCAGTGGGACCAGGGGGCTTGGCGGGGAGCTGTTTTTT. Translated: CASSGTRGLGGELFF.

V gene TRBV27 combines with J gene TRBJ2-5, with 11 bases matching TRBD2. With V trimmed by 4 bases and J by 4 bases, 2 bases remained unmatched. Germline V gene sequence: CDR1 MNHEY, CDR2 SMNVEV (reference sequence). The CDR3 is 14 residues long. This CDR3 is CASSSGLAGETQYF. The DNA for the CDR3 is TGTGCCAGCAGTTCCGGACTAGCGGGAGAGACCCAGTACTTC.

This chain connects TRBV18 to TRBJ2-5; tentative D call: TRBD1 (6 bases). The CDR3 loop spans 15 amino acids. V lost 4 bases and J 5 bases, leaving 17 bases between the germline ends. Per germline, CDR1 KGHSH and CDR2 LQKENI. CDR3 protein: CASSLQGTSVETQYF. In nucleotides, the CDR3 is TGTGCCAGCTCACTTCAGGGGACAAGCGTCGAGACCCAGTACTTC.

The V call is TRBV11-2, the J call TRBJ1-2; no clear D. Per the germline V gene, CDR1 is SGHAT and CDR2 is FQNNGV. V gave up 5 bases and J gave up 3 bases, with 10 bases separating them. The CDR3 contains 13 residues. CDR3 residues: CASSPHLDYGYTF. CDR3 sequence (DNA): TGTGCCAGCAGCCCACACCTTGACTATGGCTACACCTTC.

This rearrangement joins TRBV6-6 to TRBJ1-6, with D tentatively TRBD1 (6 bases). V gave up 8 bases and J gave up 9 bases, with 20 bases separating them. The CDR3 length is 15 residues. Germline V gives CDR1 MNHNY, CDR2 SVGAGI (reference sequence). CDR3 loop: CASRPGAGQGSPLHF. The CDR3, as DNA: TGTGCCAGCCGGCCAGGGGCAGGTCAAGGTTCACCCCTCCACTTT.

The rearrangement uses TRBV2 and TRBJ2-1, with 9 bases identical to TRBD1. V lost 11 bases to trimming and J lost 8 bases; unmatched junction nucleotides: 13. Germline V lookup: CDR1 SNHLY, CDR2 FYNNEI. The CDR3 covers 14 residues. CDR3 sequence: CADQGQGGRDEQFF. CDR3 sequence (DNA): TGTGCCGACCAGGGACAGGGAGGTCGAGATGAGCAGTTCTTC.

The chain uses TRBV6-5 and TRBJ2-2; unclear D gene. Germline assignment: CDR1 MNHEY and CDR2 SVGAGI. Trimming pared 7 bases from V and 3 bases from J, leaving 9 bases between. The length of the CDR3 is 13 residues. DNA for the CDR3: TGTGCCAGCACCCGACTCTACACCGGGGAGCTGTTTTTT. This sequence encodes CASTRLYTGELFF.

The chain couples TRBV18 to TRBJ2-7; D gene ambiguous. This CDR3 comprises 18 residues. Germline V gives CDR1 KGHSH, CDR2 LQKENI. V lost 0 bases, J lost 2 bases, and 20 bases lay in between. CDR3 nucleotide sequence: TGTGCCAGCTCACCACCGAGTTCTTGGGCAGGAACTACCTACGAGCAGTACTTC. This sequence encodes CASSPPSSWAGTTYEQYF.

This sequence joins TRBV18 and TRBJ2-5; D remains unclear. The CDR3 is 14 amino acids. Germline V CDR1 and CDR2: KGHSH, LQKENI. The germline V and J ends were trimmed by 3 bases and 1 base, with 9 bases remaining between them. CDR3 DNA sequence: TGTGCCAGCTCACCTAGGGAACTCCAAGAGACCCAGTACTTC. Protein product: CASSPRELQETQYF.

V is TRBV18 and J is TRBJ2-7, with a tentative D call TRBD2 (6 bases). The V gene's germline CDR1 is KGHSH and CDR2 LQKENI. The CDR3 runs 14 residues. V shed 6 bases and J shed 3 bases, with 15 bases lying between them. In nucleotides, the CDR3 is TGTGCCAGCTCCCCGCCGACGGGGGTCTACGAGCAGTACTTC. It translates to CASSPPTGVYEQYF. The full variable domain, rest sourced from reference TRBV18 and TRBJ2-7, is NAGVMQNPRHLVRRRGQEARLRCSPMKGHSHVYWYRQLPEEGLKFMVYLQKENIIDESGMPKERFSAEFPKEGPSILRIQQVVRGDSAAYFCASSPPTGVYEQYFGPGTRLTVT.

The gene calls are TRBV7-2 and TRBJ2-1; tentative D call: TRBD2 (6 bases). CDR3 length equals 11 residues. CDR1 SGHTA and CDR2 FQGNSA come from the germline V gene. V lost 5 bases to trimming and J lost 14 bases, with 13 bases between them. The CDR3 region is CASSARDLKFF. Here the CDR3 DNA reads TGTGCCAGCAGCGCCCGGGACTTGAAGTTCTTC.

This chain uses TRBV6-1 with TRBJ2-1; 7 nucleotides align to TRBD1. The CDR3 totals 14 residues. J lost 7 bases, V lost 1 base, and 4 bases had no gene match. Germline CDR1 is MNHNS and CDR2 is SASEGT. The CDR3 is CASSEGQGWNEQFF. The CDR3 region has the DNA TGTGCCAGCAGTGAAGGACAGGGCTGGAATGAGCAGTTCTTC.

The rearrangement joins TRBV6-1 to TRBJ2-5; 7 bases align to TRBD2. Germline trimming cut 2 bases from V and 7 bases from J; bases unmatched to any gene: 16. There are 17 residues in the CDR3. Germline V gene lookup returns CDR1 MNHNS and CDR2 SASEGT. The CDR3 is CASSELRRSGARGTQYF. The CDR3 DNA reads as TGTGCCAGCAGTGAACTGCGCAGAAGCGGGGCCCGGGGGACCCAGTACTTC.

V is TRBV5-1 and J is TRBJ2-7; D gene ambiguous. The CDR3 covers 14 residues. Germline values: CDR1 SGHRS, CDR2 YFSETQ. V was shortened by 6 bases and J by 0 bases, with 13 bases between the two germline ends. The CDR3 sequence is CASNPVGSSYEQYF. In DNA, the CDR3 is TGCGCCAGCAACCCGGTCGGTTCCTCCTACGAGCAGTACTTC.

The chain is built from TRBV7-2 and TRBJ1-1, with D perhaps TRBD1 (5 bases). V shed 6 bases and J shed 6 bases, with 11 bases lying between them. The CDR3 is 12 residues long. Germline loops: CDR1 SGHTA, CDR2 FQGNSA. CDR3 region: CASRYMGAEAFF. The CDR3 DNA is TGTGCCAGCAGATATATGGGGGCTGAAGCTTTCTTT. Full variable domain (missing parts from reference TRBV7-2 and TRBJ1-1): GAGVSQSPSNKVTEKGKDVELRCDPISGHTALYWYRQSLGQGLEFLIYFQGNSAPDKSGLPSDRFSAERTGGSVSTLTIQRTQQEDSAVYLCASRYMGAEAFFGQGTRLTVV.

The V gene is TRBV28, the J gene TRBJ1-1, with TRBD1 identical over 7 bases. The V gene's germline CDR1 is MDHEN and CDR2 SYDVKM. Trimming took 9 bases from V and 1 from J; bases not matched to a gene: 8. The CDR3 is 14 residues long. The CDR3 loop is CASLTGNPNTEAFF. CDR3 DNA: TGTGCCAGTTTGACAGGGAACCCGAACACTGAAGCTTTCTTT.

This rearrangement joins TRBV11-2 to TRBJ2-1; D is perhaps TRBD2 (6 bases). Trimming cost V 5 bases and J 5 bases, with 10 bases left between them. From germline, CDR1 is SGHAT and CDR2 FQNNGV. This CDR3 contains 13 residues. CDR3 nucleotide sequence: TGTGCCAGCAGCCAGGGACTTGACAATGAGCAGTTCTTC. Protein: CASSQGLDNEQFF.

The chain uses TRBV4-1 and TRBJ2-2, with D maybe TRBD1 (6 bases). Trimming stripped 4 bases from V and 6 bases from J, with 24 bases between. CDR1 and CDR2 from the germline V gene are MGHRA and YSYEKL. CDR3 size: 18 residues. CDR3 region: CASSRSQQGLVSSGELFF. CDR3 DNA: TGCGCCAGCAGCCGAAGTCAACAGGGTTTAGTCTCTTCCGGGGAGCTGTTTTTT.

The chain employs TRBV7-3 and TRBJ1-3; the D gene is possibly TRBD1 (5 bases). The CDR3 consists of 15 residues. The V gene's germline CDR1 is SGHTA and CDR2 FQGTGA. With 2 bases removed from V and 0 bases from J, the gap between germline ends came to 8 bases. CDR3 bases: TGTGCCAGCAGCTTAGGGGGGAGCTCTGGAAACACCATATATTTT. This translates into CASSLGGSSGNTIYF.